This T cell receptor (beta chain) originates from a study of response to subunit inactivated influenza vaccine. Study results and caveats: Each seasonal flu vaccination may recruit only limited new T cells, authors suggested.

Germline assignment: CDR1 SSHAT and CDR2 FNYEAQ (reference sequence). The CDR3 contains 14 residues. TCRdb re-analysed the RT-PCR reads in MiXCR, keeping a single row per CDR3 protein. In the table there are 400,000 to 650,000 distinct CDR3 sequences, less than 7.5% of which are singletons. Note on this clonotype: Its target is unknown. One end of the junction fails to match germline, which may point to a read error.

V usage is TRBV7-7 and J usage is TRBJ2-3; TRBD2 matches 9 bases. The sample was PBMCs from blood, taken roughly 24 months after vaccination. This receptor was identified in a man aged 50 to 75 who received an inactivated influenza vaccine. The CDR3 region has the DNA TGTGCTAGCAGCTTAGCCTCTAGCGGGGCTACGCAGTATTTT. Translating gives CASSLASSGATQYF.